These 28 T cell receptor beta chains were all obtained from the same sample, sequenced in a study of T cells in women clearing cervical HPV infection. Method: immunoSEQ multiplex PCR; TCRdb's copy keeps in-frame clones and lacks some. The clone table shows tens of thousands of clones, with the ten largest holding roughly 2.5%. Specimen: blood buffy coat. The receptors shown here come from a woman aged 18 to 75 with a cervical HPV16 infection that either progressed to CIN3+ or cleared (not recorded which).

With respect to this clone: Read data end 3 residues before the CDR3 end; the end is taken from the germline J gene. V gene TRBV7-3 combines with J gene TRBJ2-1, with D perhaps matching TRBD2 (5 bases). Germline-derived CDR1 and CDR2 are SGHTA and FQGTGA. CDR3 length: 15 amino acids. The V and J ends lost 4 bases and 0 bases respectively, with 10 bases between them. The CDR3 sequence is CASSWTVSSYNEQFF. Incomplete CDR3 DNA: TGTGCCAGCAGCTGGACTGTGAGCTCCTACAATGAG.

To note about this clone: Coverage ceases 3 residues before the CDR3 finishes, and the germline J gene fills in the end. The chain couples TRBV7-2 to TRBJ2-5; the D gene is possibly TRBD2 (6 bases). The CDR3 is made up of 13 amino acids. Germline CDR1 is SGHTA and CDR2 is FQGNSA. Trimming removed 3 bases from V and 4 bases from J, with 9 bases in between. This CDR3 reads CASSFEEGETQYF. The CDR3 bases that were read are TGTGCCAGCAGCTTTGAGGAGGGAGAGACC. The full variable domain, completed using reference TRBV7-2 and TRBJ2-5, is GAGVSQSPSNKVTEKGKDVELRCDPISGHTALYWYRQSLGQGLEFLIYFQGNSAPDKSGLPSDRFSAERTGGSVSTLTIQRTQQEDSAVYLCASSFEEGETQYFGPGTRLLVL.

Concerning this clone itself: The observed sequence ends 3 residues before the CDR3 terminus, with the missing tail filled in from the germline J gene. J is TRBJ1-1 and V is TRBV7-2, with D possibly being TRBD1 (6 bases). Between the trimmed V and J ends, which lost 5 bases and 0 bases, there was a span of 10 bases. Germline CDR1 SGHTA, CDR2 FQGNSA. The length of the CDR3 is 14 residues. The sequenced CDR3 bases are TGTGCCAGCAGCGCCAGGACAGTGAACACTGAA. It is translated as CASSARTVNTE. The full CDR3 protein reads CASSARTVNTEAFF.

Note on this clone: Read data end 3 residues before the CDR3 end; the end is taken from the germline J gene. The V and J genes are TRBV20-1 and TRBJ2-5, with TRBD2 as a possible D gene (5 bases). V lost 2 bases and J lost 2, with 18 bases in between. The germline V gene encodes CDR1 DFQATT and CDR2 SNEGSKA (reference sequence). The CDR3 totals 16 residues. Incomplete CDR3 DNA: TGCAGTGCTAGATCAGCGGCCAGCGGCACACAAGAGACC. As protein: CSARSAASGTQET. The whole CDR3 region reads CSARSAASGTQETQYF.

To note about this clone: The read ends 3 residues before the CDR3 terminus; that terminus is restored from the germline J gene. The chain carries TRBV20-1 and TRBJ2-7; 9 bases agree with TRBD2. The CDR3 runs to 15 residues. V was pared by 3 bases and J by 0 bases, with 6 bases of the junction left unmatched. The V gene's germline CDR1 is DFQATT and CDR2 SNEGSKA (reference sequence). The CDR3 sequence is CSARAAGGLSYEQYF. The sequenced part of the CDR3 DNA is TGCAGTGCTAGGGCAGCGGGAGGCCTCTCCTACGAG.

Notes on this clone: The read stops 3 residues short of the end of the CDR3; the missing end is completed from the germline J gene. V is TRBV7-9 and J is TRBJ1-2, with D hard to call. CDR1 SEHNR and CDR2 FQNEAQ come from the germline V gene (reference sequence). V was trimmed by 1 base and J by 7 bases, leaving 4 bases between them. CDR3 length: 11 residues. CDR3 sequence reads: CASSLGSGYTF. The part of the CDR3 DNA that was read is TGTGCCAGCAGCTTAGGTAGTGGC.

Comments on this clone: Coverage ceases 3 residues before the CDR3 finishes, and the germline J gene fills in the end. This rearrangement joins TRBV2 to TRBJ2-7; D is ambiguous. With 0 bases removed from V and 3 bases from J, the gap between germline ends came to 6 bases. This CDR3 has 13 amino acids. In germline, CDR1 is SNHLY, CDR2 FYNNEI. The sequenced part of the CDR3 DNA is TGTGCCAGCAGTGAAGCGCTATTCTACGAG. This translates into CASSEALFYE. Given in full, the CDR3 is CASSEALFYEQYF.

In the case of this clone: The CDR3 goes on 3 residues after the read ends, and that part is filled in from the germline J gene. V gene TRBV5-4 combines with J gene TRBJ2-5, with 10 bases matching TRBD2. This CDR3 region has 15 residues. V lost 0 bases and J lost 4; bases outside the gene matches: 3. The V gene's germline CDR1 is SGHNT and CDR2 YYREEE (reference sequence). CDR3: CASSLASGSRETQYF. The DNA read from the CDR3 is TGTGCCAGCAGCTTGGCTAGCGGGAGTCGAGAGACC.

Incomplete CDR3 DNA: TGTGCCAGTAATCGCGGTAATTCACCC. Encoded protein: CASNRGNSP. The full CDR3 protein reads CASNRGNSPLHF. V usage is TRBV19 and J usage is TRBJ1-6; D ambiguous. The sequenced fragment ends 3 residues before the CDR3 boundary, so the rest is inferred from the germline J gene. Between the trimmed V and J ends, which lost 7 bases and 6 bases, there was a span of 7 bases. This CDR3 contains 12 residues. Germline CDR1 LNHDA, CDR2 SQIVND (reference sequence). The full variable domain, rest sourced from reference TRBV19 and TRBJ1-6, is DGGITQSPKYLFRKEGQNVTLSCEQNLNHDAMYWYRQDPGQGLRLIYYSQIVNDFQKGDIAEGYSVSREKKESFPLTVTSAQKNPTAFYLCASNRGNSPLHFGNGTRLTVT.

Comments on this clone: A read error may account for a junction end that differs from germline. The read halts 3 residues ahead of the CDR3 end, with the missing end drawn from the germline J gene. The chain joins TRBV7-9 to TRBJ2-2; 8 bases are a match to TRBD2. CDR1 is SEHNR and CDR2 is FQNEAQ in the germline V gene (reference sequence). This CDR3 comprises 11 residues. Partial CDR3 DNA: TGTGCCAGCACCGACGCGGGGGGG. Translated: CASTDAGG. The entire CDR3 is CASTDAGGLFF.

Comment on this clone: The observed sequence ends 3 residues before the CDR3 terminus, with the missing tail filled in from the germline J gene. The chain carries TRBV7-3 and TRBJ2-1; tentatively, D is TRBD1 (7 bases). The CDR3 has 14 amino acids. Per germline, CDR1 SGHTA and CDR2 FQGTGA. The V end was cut by 6 bases, the J end by 3 bases, with 12 bases between. CDR3 DNA, as far as it was read: TGTGCCAGCAGGGGGGGACAGAGCTACAATGAG. Its translation: CASRGGQSYNE. The whole CDR3 region reads CASRGGQSYNEQFF.

About this clone itself: Coverage ceases 3 residues before the CDR3 finishes, and the germline J gene fills in the end. The chain couples TRBV20-1 to TRBJ2-1; D is unclear. Germline CDR1 reads DFQATT; CDR2 reads SNEGSKA (reference sequence). CDR3 length: 15 residues. The V end was cut by 6 bases, the J end by 0 bases, with 15 bases between. Here the CDR3 reads CSAPLSLSSYNEQFF. The sequenced CDR3 bases are TGCAGTGCCCCCCTGTCTCTTAGCTCCTACAATGAG.

In regard to this clone: The CDR3 goes on 3 residues after the read ends, and that part is filled in from the germline J gene. The chain carries TRBV2 and TRBJ1-5; weak D call: TRBD1 (6 bases). The CDR3 runs to 13 residues. With 6 bases removed from V and 4 bases from J, the gap between germline ends came to 10 bases. Germline CDR1 reads SNHLY; CDR2 reads FYNNEI. The CDR3 is CASRTGQNQPQHF. CDR3 DNA (partial): TGTGCCAGCAGGACAGGCCAGAATCAGCCC. Based on the CDR3 plus reference TRBV2 and TRBJ1-5, the full variable domain is EPEVTQTPSHQVTQMGQEVILRCVPISNHLYFYWYRQILGQKVEFLVSFYNNEISEKSEIFDDQFSVERPDGSNFTLKIRSTKLEDSAMYFCASRTGQNQPQHFGDGTRLSIL.

Notes on this clone: The CDR3 is cut off 3 residues early in the read; its end comes from the germline J gene. J is TRBJ1-1 and V is TRBV5-6; D is uncertain. The germline V gene encodes CDR1 SGHDT and CDR2 YYEEEE. CDR3 length equals 11 residues. Trimming left V 5 bases short and J 5 bases short, with 7 bases between. The CDR3 bases that were read are TGTGCCAGCAGTTTTCAGACTGAA. This gives the protein CASSFQTE. The full CDR3 reads CASSFQTEAFF.

Note on this clone: The DNA ends 3 residues before the CDR3 does, and the rest of the CDR3 is filled in from the germline J gene. The chain uses TRBV19 and TRBJ2-7; tentative D call: TRBD2 (5 bases). Germline lookup yields CDR1 LNHDA and CDR2 SQIVND (reference sequence). V was trimmed by 3 bases and J by 2 bases, leaving 11 bases between them. This CDR3 has 14 amino acids. CDR3 sequence reads: CASSIGLDAYEQYF. The sequenced CDR3 bases are TGTGCCAGTAGTATCGGACTCGATGCCTACGAG.

Worth noting for this clone: The CDR3 end lies 3 residues beyond the end of the read and is filled in from the germline J gene. V usage is TRBV28 and J usage is TRBJ1-1; 8 positions agree with TRBD1. From germline, CDR1 is MDHEN and CDR2 SYDVKM. The CDR3 is 14 amino acids. The V gene end was trimmed by 5 bases and the J gene end by 6 bases; junction bases not matched to a gene: 8. The CDR3 here is CASSTPAGQAEAFF. CDR3 bases read: TGTGCCAGCAGTACCCCCGCGGGACAGGCTGAA.

A note on this clone: The read terminates 3 residues ahead of where the CDR3 ends, so the germline J gene completes it. This chain joins TRBV2 and TRBJ1-2; maybe TRBD1 (5 bases). V was trimmed by 6 bases and J by 0 bases, leaving 11 bases between them. Germline V gene sequence: CDR1 SNHLY, CDR2 FYNNEI. The CDR3 is made up of 14 amino acids. The sequenced part of the CDR3 DNA is TGTGCCAGCAGCGAGGACACAGCTAACTATGGC. Protein sequence: CASSEDTANYG. The complete CDR3 sequence is CASSEDTANYGYTF.

This chain's CDR3 is CASSGGQGYDYTF. CDR3 DNA (partial): TGTGCCAGCAGTGGGGGTCAGGGATACGAC. The genes are TRBV2 and TRBJ1-2; a possible D gene is TRBD1 (5 bases). The CDR3 end is not reached by the read, which stops 3 residues before it; the germline J gene fills it in. The germline gives CDR1 SNHLY, CDR2 FYNNEI. The CDR3 is 13 residues long.

About this clone: The read comes to an end 3 residues before the CDR3 does, leaving the germline J gene to fill in the end. This specimen includes other DNA sequences encoding the same CDR3. This chain joins TRBV7-2 and TRBJ2-3; 11 nucleotides match TRBD1. The CDR3 has 14 residues. Germline assignment: CDR1 SGHTA and CDR2 FQGNSA. The junction had 2 bases not matched to a gene; V was cut back by 4 bases and J by 5 bases. The part of the CDR3 DNA that was read is TGTGCCAGCAGCTCGGGACAGGGGGAAGATACG. Translated, it gives CASSSGQGEDT. The entire CDR3 protein reads CASSSGQGEDTQYF.

As to this clone: Read data end 3 residues before the CDR3 end; the end is taken from the germline J gene. V and J are TRBV7-2 and TRBJ2-5; maybe TRBD1 (5 bases). CDR1 is SGHTA and CDR2 is FQGNSA in the germline V gene. The CDR3 spans 11 residues. The CDR3 sequence is CAGASTDTQYF. The sequenced part of the CDR3 DNA is TGTGCCGGGGCGTCCACAGATACC.

Comment on this clone: Compared with germline, one end of the junction differs, possibly owing to a read error. From the germline J gene comes the end of the CDR3, since the read stops 3 residues before it. The same CDR3 arises from other DNA sequences in this sample as well. V is TRBV20-1 and J is TRBJ1-3, with D possibly TRBD1 on 5 matching bases. The CDR3 is 12 residues long. Germline V gives CDR1 DFQATT, CDR2 SNEGSKA (reference sequence). CDR3: CSAHHDRNTIYF. The covered CDR3 bases are TGCAGTGCCCACCACGACAGAAACACA.

The CDR3 sequence is CASRDREAFF. The covered CDR3 bases are TGTGCCAGCAGGGACAGGGAA. The genes are TRBV2 and TRBJ1-1, with 7 bases aligning to TRBD1. The missing CDR3 end, 3 residues past where the read stops, is filled in from the germline J gene. Germline V gene lookup returns CDR1 SNHLY and CDR2 FYNNEI. The CDR3 totals 10 residues.

With respect to this clone: The read ends 3 residues before the CDR3 terminus; that terminus is restored from the germline J gene. The J gene is TRBJ2-7, the V gene TRBV19; 10 bases match TRBD1. The CDR3 totals 13 residues. Germline V lookup: CDR1 LNHDA, CDR2 SQIVND (reference sequence). The J segment lost 5 bases and the V segment lost 4 bases, leaving 2 bases of the junction unmatched. CDR3 bases read: TGTGCCAGTAGTAGACAGGGGGCTAACGAG. Protein: CASSRQGANE. The whole CDR3 sequence is CASSRQGANEQYF.

As concerns this clone: The read gets to within 3 residues of the CDR3 end, and the germline J gene fills in the rest. The chain combines TRBV5-1 with TRBJ2-7; TRBD2 might be the D (6 bases). Germline values: CDR1 SGHRS, CDR2 YFSETQ. This CDR3 is built from 18 residues. Trimming pared 1 base from V and 0 bases from J, leaving 20 bases between. The part of the CDR3 DNA that was read is TGCGCCAGCAGCTTGTCGGCGGCGGATACGACTAGCTCCTACGAG. Protein sequence: CASSLSAADTTSSYE. The full CDR3 reads CASSLSAADTTSSYEQYF.

A remark on this clone: The DNA ends 3 residues before the CDR3 does, and the rest of the CDR3 is filled in from the germline J gene. The rearrangement links TRBV7-3 to TRBJ2-2; D may be TRBD1 (6 bases). Germline V gene data show CDR1 as SGHTA and CDR2 as FQGTGA. The CDR3 runs 15 residues. The V end was cut by 5 bases, the J end by 1 base, with 11 bases between. CDR3 bases read: TGTGCCAGCAGCCTACTACAGGGGAACACCGGGGAG. Its protein product is CASSLLQGNTGE. The full CDR3 protein is CASSLLQGNTGELFF.

Details on this clone: The CDR3 goes on 3 residues after the read ends, and that part is filled in from the germline J gene. V gene TRBV28 combines with J gene TRBJ1-2; no firm D call. Trimming cost V 6 bases and J 6 bases, with 11 bases left between them. The CDR3 contains 12 residues. Germline-derived CDR1 and CDR2 are MDHEN and SYDVKM. Here the CDR3 reads CASSRTRDGYTF. The sequenced CDR3 bases are TGTGCCAGCAGCAGGACTCGGGATGGC.

Of note for this clone: Read data end 3 residues before the CDR3 end; the end is taken from the germline J gene. The chain carries TRBV20-1 and TRBJ1-4; TRBD1 is a possible D gene (6 bases). In germline, CDR1 is DFQATT, CDR2 SNEGSKA (reference sequence). V lost 5 bases to trimming and J lost 8 bases, with 15 bases between them. The CDR3 sequence is 13 residues long. CDR3 bases read: TGCAGTGCTCCCCCACAGGGTTCGGAAAAA. Translated, it gives CSAPPQGSEK. The whole CDR3 sequence reads CSAPPQGSEKLFF.

As concerns this clone: The missing CDR3 end, 3 residues past where the read stops, is filled in from the germline J gene. The chain uses TRBV5-1 and TRBJ2-7, with TRBD1 as a possible D gene (5 bases). The CDR3 totals 14 residues. Germline lookup yields CDR1 SGHRS and CDR2 YFSETQ. V gave up 4 bases and J gave up 2 bases, with 13 bases separating them. This chain's CDR3 is CASSTRDRTYEQYF. The CDR3 DNA, read in part, is TGCGCCAGCAGCACCCGTGACAGAACCTACGAG.